There are a few counts of the clone carrying this TCR beta chain. The antigen is unknown. This record comes from a study of cytomegalovirus exposure and HLA in healthy donors. Study details: Genetic ancestry analysis placed more than 80% of the 300 to 500 donors that were genotyped in the Caucasian-associated cluster.

Amplification used 60 Vbeta primers and 13 Jbeta primers. Generated by immunoSEQ multiplex PCR, the TCRdb table keeps only in-frame clones and is missing some. The data hold some 120,000 clones, with 8.5% to 10% observed a single time. Study results and caveats: Researchers counted roughly 150 TCR beta chains as cytomegalovirus-associated. Common viral pathogens seemed, in a later analysis, to connect with several of the most significant clusters. In a later analysis, DRB1 alleles had the most associated TCRs; HLA-C alleles the fewest.

Germline V lookup: CDR1 LNHNV, CDR2 YYDKDF (reference sequence). V lost 0 bases to trimming and J lost 3 bases, with 18 bases between them. The CDR3 has 18 amino acids. The gene calls are TRBV15 and TRBJ1-5; possibly TRBD1 for D (6 bases). This clonotype originated in a man aged 30 to 39 in good health and CMV-seronegative. The sequencing sample was made of PBMCs. The CDR3 sequence: CATSRDDFRAGVNQPQHF. CDR3 bases: TGTGCCACCAGCAGAGATGATTTCAGGGCAGGGGTCAATCAGCCCCAGCATTTT. The full variable domain, rest sourced from reference TRBV15 and TRBJ1-5, is DAMVIQNPRYQVTQFGKPVTLSCSQTLNHNVMYWYQQKSSQAPKLLFHYYDKDFNNEADTPDNFQSRRPNTSFCFLDIRSPGLGDTAMYLCATSRDDFRAGVNQPQHFGDGTRLSIL.